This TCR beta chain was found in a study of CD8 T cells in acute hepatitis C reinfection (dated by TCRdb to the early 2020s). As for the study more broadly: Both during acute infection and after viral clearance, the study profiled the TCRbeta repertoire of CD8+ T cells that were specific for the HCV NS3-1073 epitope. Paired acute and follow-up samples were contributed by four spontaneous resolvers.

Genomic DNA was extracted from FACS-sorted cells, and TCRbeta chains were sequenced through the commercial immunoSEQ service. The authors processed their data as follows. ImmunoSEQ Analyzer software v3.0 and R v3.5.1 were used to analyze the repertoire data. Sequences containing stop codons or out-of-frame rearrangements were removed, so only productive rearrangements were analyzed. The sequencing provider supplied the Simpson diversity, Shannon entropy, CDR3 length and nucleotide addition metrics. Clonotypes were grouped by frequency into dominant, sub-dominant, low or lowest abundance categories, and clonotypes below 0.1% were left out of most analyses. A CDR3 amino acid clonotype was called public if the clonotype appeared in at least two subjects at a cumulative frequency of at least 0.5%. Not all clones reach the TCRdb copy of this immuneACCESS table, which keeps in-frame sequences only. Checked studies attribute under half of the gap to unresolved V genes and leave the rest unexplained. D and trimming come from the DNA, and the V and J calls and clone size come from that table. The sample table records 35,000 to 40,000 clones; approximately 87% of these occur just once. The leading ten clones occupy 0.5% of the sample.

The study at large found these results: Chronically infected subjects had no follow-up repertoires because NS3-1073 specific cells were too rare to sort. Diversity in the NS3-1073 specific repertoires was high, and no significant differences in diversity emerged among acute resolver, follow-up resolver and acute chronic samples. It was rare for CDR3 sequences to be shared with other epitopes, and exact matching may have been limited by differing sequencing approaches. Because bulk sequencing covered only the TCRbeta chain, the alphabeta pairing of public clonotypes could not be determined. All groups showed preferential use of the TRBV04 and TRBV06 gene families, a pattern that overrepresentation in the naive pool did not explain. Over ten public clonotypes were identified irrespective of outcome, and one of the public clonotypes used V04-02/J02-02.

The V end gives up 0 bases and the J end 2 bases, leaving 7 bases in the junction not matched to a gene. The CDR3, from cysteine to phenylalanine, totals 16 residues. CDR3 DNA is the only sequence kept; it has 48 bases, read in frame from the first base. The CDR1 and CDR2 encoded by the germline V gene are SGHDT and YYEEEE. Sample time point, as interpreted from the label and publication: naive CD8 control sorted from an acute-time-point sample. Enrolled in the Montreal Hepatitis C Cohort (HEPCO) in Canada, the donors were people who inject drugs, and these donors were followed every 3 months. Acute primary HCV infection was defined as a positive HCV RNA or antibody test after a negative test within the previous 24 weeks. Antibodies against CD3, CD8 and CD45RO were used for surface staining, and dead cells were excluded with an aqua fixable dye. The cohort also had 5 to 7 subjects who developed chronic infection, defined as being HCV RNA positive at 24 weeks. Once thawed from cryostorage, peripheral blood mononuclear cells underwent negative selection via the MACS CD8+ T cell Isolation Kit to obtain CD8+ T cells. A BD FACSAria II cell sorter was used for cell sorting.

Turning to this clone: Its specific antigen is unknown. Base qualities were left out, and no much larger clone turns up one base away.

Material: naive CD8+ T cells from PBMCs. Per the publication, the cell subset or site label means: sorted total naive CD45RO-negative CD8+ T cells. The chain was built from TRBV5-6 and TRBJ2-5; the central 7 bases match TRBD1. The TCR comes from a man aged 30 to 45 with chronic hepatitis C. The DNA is TGTGCCAGCAGCTTGGCCAGCAGGGGGATTCAAGAGACCCAGTACTTC. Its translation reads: CASSLASRGIQETQYF.